This T cell receptor (beta chain) was sequenced during a study of cytomegalovirus exposure and HLA in healthy donors. Whole-study results and caveats: Links to common viral pathogens appeared, in a later analysis, for several of the most significant clusters.

The PCR ran on 60 Vbeta and 13 Jbeta primers. Sequencing was performed with immunoSEQ multiplex PCR; in TCRdb, only in-frame clones are kept and a portion is missing. Of 100,000 to 150,000 clones listed, roughly 63% are singletons. CDR3 length: 16 amino acids. The V and J ends lost 2 bases and 3 bases, in that order; junction bases with no gene match: 4. Germline V gene data show CDR1 as SQVTM and CDR2 as ANQGSEA. To note about this clone: What it binds is unknown.

The sequence came from a man under 40 in good health and CMV-seropositive. The sequencing input was PBMCs. The chain employs TRBV29-1 and TRBJ2-2; 12 nucleotides align to TRBD2. This CDR3 is CSVETGTSGYTGELFF. For the CDR3, the DNA is TGCAGCGTTGAAACAGGGACTAGCGGGTACACCGGGGAGCTGTTTTTT.